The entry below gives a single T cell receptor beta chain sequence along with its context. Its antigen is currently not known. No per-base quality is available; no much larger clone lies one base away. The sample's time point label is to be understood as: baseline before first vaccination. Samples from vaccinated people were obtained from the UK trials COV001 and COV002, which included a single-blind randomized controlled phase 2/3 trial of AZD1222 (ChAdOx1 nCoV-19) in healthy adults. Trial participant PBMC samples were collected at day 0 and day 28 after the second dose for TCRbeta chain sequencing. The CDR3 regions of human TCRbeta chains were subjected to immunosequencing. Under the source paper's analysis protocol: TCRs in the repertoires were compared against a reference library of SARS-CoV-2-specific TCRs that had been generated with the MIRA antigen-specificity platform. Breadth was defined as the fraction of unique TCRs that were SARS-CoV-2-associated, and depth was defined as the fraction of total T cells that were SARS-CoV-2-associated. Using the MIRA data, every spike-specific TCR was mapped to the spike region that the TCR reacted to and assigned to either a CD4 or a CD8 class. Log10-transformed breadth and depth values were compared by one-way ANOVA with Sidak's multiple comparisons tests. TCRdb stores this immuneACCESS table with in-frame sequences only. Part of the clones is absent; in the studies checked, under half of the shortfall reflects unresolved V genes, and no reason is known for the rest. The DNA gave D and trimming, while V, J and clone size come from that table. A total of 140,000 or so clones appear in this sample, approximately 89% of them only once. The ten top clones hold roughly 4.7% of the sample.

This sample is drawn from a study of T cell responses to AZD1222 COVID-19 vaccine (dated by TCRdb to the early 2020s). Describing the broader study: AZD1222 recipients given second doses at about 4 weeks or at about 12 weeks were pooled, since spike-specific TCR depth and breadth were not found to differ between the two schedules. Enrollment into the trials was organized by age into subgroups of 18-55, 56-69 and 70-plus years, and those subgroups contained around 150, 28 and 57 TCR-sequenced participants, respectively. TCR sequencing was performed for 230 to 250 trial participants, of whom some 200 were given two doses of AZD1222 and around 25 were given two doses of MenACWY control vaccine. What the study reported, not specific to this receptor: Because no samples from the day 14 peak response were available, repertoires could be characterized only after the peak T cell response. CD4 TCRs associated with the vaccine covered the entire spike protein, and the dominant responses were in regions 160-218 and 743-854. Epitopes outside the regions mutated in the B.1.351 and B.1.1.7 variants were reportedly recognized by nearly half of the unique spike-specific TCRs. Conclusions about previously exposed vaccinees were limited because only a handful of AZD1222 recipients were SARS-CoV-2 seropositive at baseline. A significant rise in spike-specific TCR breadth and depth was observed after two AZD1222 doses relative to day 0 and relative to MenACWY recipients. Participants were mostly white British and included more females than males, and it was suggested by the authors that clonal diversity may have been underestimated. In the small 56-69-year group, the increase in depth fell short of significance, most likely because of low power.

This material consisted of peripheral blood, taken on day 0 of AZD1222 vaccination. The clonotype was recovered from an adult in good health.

The encoded CDR3 is CASSLAPPYMSSGNTIYF. The DNA sequence is given as TGTGCCAGCAGCTTAGCGCCCCCCTACATGAGCTCTGGAAACACCATATATTTT. Recombination linked TRBV7-6 to TRBJ1-3; the D gene is unclear. V and J lose 0 bases and 0 bases, and a span of 15 bases separates them. The CDR3 starts with the cysteine, ends with the phenylalanine, and has 18 residues. Only the CDR3 region is kept as DNA, spanning 54 bases read in frame from base 1. CDR1 and CDR2 (SGHVS, FNYEAQ) derive from the germline V gene.